These T cell receptor beta chains were read from a single sample in a study of CD4 T cells in relation to SARS-CoV-2 and coronaviruses. Their target antigens are unknown. Sequencing used immunoSEQ multiplex PCR; TCRdb keeps in-frame clones, though not all of them. The sample carries 20,000 to 25,000 clones, 76% recorded once. Material for sequencing was CD4+ T cells from PBMCs, cultured in vitro. Every receptor here comes from a human donor in good health. CDR3s include the opening cysteine and the closing phenylalanine or tryptophan. The order of the fields is D gene, J gene, clone size, V gene, CDR3 DNA, CDR3 protein. D genes are given only for firm matches. Only part of the rows carry a size: once, few, many, or a class if the clone is expanded.

TRBD2,TRBJ2-1,-,TRBV6-5,TGTGCCAGCAGTTACGGACTAGCGGAGAATGAGCAGTTCTTC,CASSYGLAENEQFF
-,TRBJ2-7,-,TRBV12-5,TGTGCTAGTGGTCTAAACAGGCTCGAGCAGTACTTC,CASGLNRLEQYF
-,TRBJ1-1,-,TRBV10-3,TGTGCCATCCAGCCAGATTTGGGGAGAATGAACACTGAAGCTTTCTTT,CAIQPDLGRMNTEAFF
-,TRBJ2-7,-,TRBV11-2,TGTGCCAGCAGACTAAACAGCGGTTCCTACGAGCAGTACTTC,CASRLNSGSYEQYF
-,TRBJ2-7,once,TRBV3-1/TRBV3-2,TGTGCCAGCAGCCCTCGAGGGGGAGGCGAGCAGTACTTC,CASSPRGGGEQYF
TRBD2,TRBJ2-3,-,TRBV4-3,TGCGCCAGCAGCCTAGGGACTAGCGAATTAGATACGCAGTATTTT,CASSLGTSELDTQYF
TRBD2,TRBJ2-1,few,TRBV30,TGTGCCTGGAGTGTTTCCACTAGCGGCAATGAGCAGTTCTTC,CAWSVSTSGNEQFF
-,TRBJ2-7,-,TRBV29-1,TGCAGCGTTGAAGGTGCCGGAGGGCCATCCTACGAGCAGTACTTC,CSVEGAGGPSYEQYF
-,TRBJ2-2,-,TRBV5-1,TGCGCCAGCAGTGCTAGGAGGGCAACGAACACCGGGGAGCTGTTTTTT,CASSARRATNTGELFF
-,TRBJ1-2,-,TRBV30,TGTGCCTGGAGTGTGAGTTGGGGGTATGGCTACACCTTC,CAWSVSWGYGYTF
-,TRBJ2-1,-,TRBV6-6,TGTGCCAGCATCAAAGATGCCGTTTTGGAGGGGGATGAGCAGTTCTTC,CASIKDAVLEGDEQFF
TRBD1,TRBJ1-6,-,TRBV6-5,TGCGCCAGCAGTCTACAGGGGCCGGATAATTCACCCCTCCACTTT,CASSLQGPDNSPLHF
TRBD1,TRBJ2-7,-,TRBV7-2,TGTGCCAGCAGCTGGACGGACAGGCGCCCCTACGAGCAGTACTTC,CASSWTDRRPYEQYF
-,TRBJ2-1,-,TRBV7-9,TGTGCCAGCAGCTTAGCGTTTGTGGGAACGTCCTACAATGAGCAGTTCTTC,CASSLAFVGTSYNEQFF
-,TRBJ2-1,once,TRBV19,TGTGCCAGTAGTGAGACCCCCGACAGTAGGGGAGACCCTTACAATGAGCAGTTCTTC,CASSETPDSRGDPYNEQFF
-,TRBJ1-1,-,TRBV4-3,TGCGCCAGCAGGCGCGAAGGGACCGAGAGGAGGACTGAAGCTTTCTTT,CASRREGTERRTEAFF
-,TRBJ1-4,-,TRBV6-2/TRBV6-3,TGTGCCAGCAGCTCGGACGTCGGGTTTGCAACTAATGAAAAACTGTTTTTT,CASSSDVGFATNEKLFF
TRBD2,TRBJ2-1,-,TRBV6-5,TGTGCCAGCAGCACCCCGACTAGCCCGCACAATGAGCAGTTCTTC,CASSTPTSPHNEQFF
-,TRBJ2-3,-,TRBV19,TGTGCCAGTAGTATAGGGCTAGAACCAGATACGCAGTATTTT,CASSIGLEPDTQYF
-,TRBJ2-3,-,TRBV2,TGTGCCTGGCCCCCCAAGGGCGGTTTAACAGATACGCAGTATTTT,CAWPPKGGLTDTQYF
-,TRBJ2-1,once,TRBV19,TGTGCCAGTAGTCCCCAGCCAGTTCAGGCCTCAGAGCAGTTCTTC,CASSPQPVQASEQFF
TRBD1,TRBJ2-2,-,TRBV7-2,TGTGCCAGCAGCTCGACAGGGCCTGTCACCGGGGAGCTGTTTTTT,CASSSTGPVTGELFF
-,TRBJ1-1,-,TRBV6-2/TRBV6-3,TGTGCCAGCAGCCACGGATTCGGGGGCACTGAAGCTTTCTTT,CASSHGFGGTEAFF
TRBD2,TRBJ2-7,-,TRBV7-2,TGTGCCAGCAGCTTTCTAGCGGACAACTACGAGCAGTACTTC,CASSFLADNYEQYF
TRBD2,TRBJ2-3,-,TRBV5-1,TGCGCCAGCAGCTTGCACCCGGGACTAGCGACAAACACAGATACGCAGTATTTT,CASSLHPGLATNTDTQYF
TRBD1,TRBJ1-1,-,TRBV10-3,TGTGCCATCAGTGCGGAGGGGCAGGGGGTCATGAACACTGAAGCTTTCTTT,CAISAEGQGVMNTEAFF
-,TRBJ2-7,-,TRBV6-5,TGTGCCAGCAGTTACGCCTACGAGCAGTACTTC,CASSYAYEQYF
-,TRBJ2-5,-,TRBV4-1,TGCGCCAGCAGCCTTATATGGGGTGCAGAGACCCAGTACTTC,CASSLIWGAETQYF
TRBD1,TRBJ2-1,-,TRBV18,TGTGCCAGCTCACCGACAGGGTACAATGAGCAGTTCTTC,CASSPTGYNEQFF
-,TRBJ1-2,-,TRBV19,TGTGCCAGTAGACCCCCGGAGGGAAACTATGGCTACACCTTC,CASRPPEGNYGYTF